This entry lists 32 T cell receptor beta chains sequenced from one sample in a study of blood T cell repertoires in COVID-19. Clones were read by immunoSEQ multiplex PCR, and TCRdb kept only the in-frame ones, dropping some. The data contain fewer than 500,000 clones, 85% to 90% of them seen just once; the ten biggest clones take up approximately 0.92%. Source material: peripheral blood. The source of these receptors is a man younger than 30 with COVID-19, enrolled during active disease.

V is TRBV12-5 and J is TRBJ2-1; D is unclear. V gave up 1 base and J gave up 5 bases, with 3 bases separating them. This CDR3 spans 12 amino acids. CDR1 is LGHNT and CDR2 is FRNRAP in the germline V gene. Here the CDR3 DNA reads TGTGCTAGTGGTTTGGCGGACAATGAGCAGTTCTTC. It codes for CASGLADNEQFF.

The V and J genes are TRBV7-8 and TRBJ1-1; 11 nucleotides align to TRBD1. This CDR3 is built from 15 residues. Germline V gives CDR1 SGHVS, CDR2 FQNEAQ. After removal of 5 bases from V and 4 bases from J, the junction contained 6 bases not matched to a gene. CDR3: CASSPRTGGFTEAFF. The CDR3 nucleotides are TGTGCCAGCAGCCCACGGACAGGGGGCTTCACTGAAGCTTTCTTT.

This chain joins TRBV7-9 and TRBJ1-5, with D tentatively TRBD1 (5 bases). V gave up 7 bases and J gave up 9 bases, with 13 bases separating them. This CDR3 spans 12 amino acids. Germline CDR1 is SEHNR and CDR2 is FQNEAQ (reference sequence). In DNA form, the CDR3 reads TGTGCCAGCACCGTTGGGGCGTCGCCCCAGCATTTT. Translated: CASTVGASPQHF. The full variable domain, rest sourced from reference TRBV7-9 and TRBJ1-5, is DTGVSQNPRHKITKRGQNVTFRCDPISEHNRLYWYRQTLGQGPEFLTYFQNEAQLEKSRLLSDRFSAERPKGSFSTLEIQRTEQGDSAMYLCASTVGASPQHFGDGTRLSIL.

This clone came up a few times. V gene TRBV5-5 combines with J gene TRBJ1-4; possibly TRBD1 for D (5 bases). The germline V gene has CDR1 SGHKS and CDR2 YYEKEE (reference sequence). Trimming took 4 bases from V and 7 from J, leaving 14 bases between them. This CDR3 has 14 amino acids. The CDR3 nucleotides read TGTGCCAGCAGCCCCGGGGTGGGGGGTGAAAAACTGTTTTTT. Translated: CASSPGVGGEKLFF.

The genes are TRBV27 and TRBJ2-3, with a possible D match to TRBD1 (5 bases). The V end was cut by 5 bases, the J end by 0 bases, with 21 bases between. The CDR3 totals 18 residues. In germline, CDR1 is MNHEY, CDR2 SMNVEV (reference sequence). The CDR3 DNA sequence: TGTGCCAGCAGTCTGCCTCCCTCAACAGGAGCTAGCACAGATACGCAGTATTTT. It translates to CASSLPPSTGASTDTQYF.

The V and J genes are TRBV19 and TRBJ2-1; 7 bases line up with TRBD2. V trimming: 5 bases; J trimming: 0 bases; junction bases outside the gene matches: 7. Germline V gene lookup returns CDR1 LNHDA and CDR2 SQIVND (reference sequence). There are 16 residues in the CDR3. CDR3 region: CASSLPPSGSYNEQFF. CDR3 sequence (DNA): TGTGCCAGTAGTCTCCCCCCTAGCGGCTCCTACAATGAGCAGTTCTTC.

The chain recombines TRBV19 with TRBJ2-3; D perhaps matches TRBD1 (6 bases). The V and J ends lost 5 bases and 1 base respectively, with 13 bases between them. The CDR3 sequence is 15 residues long. CDR1 is LNHDA and CDR2 is SQIVND in the germline V gene (reference sequence). In DNA, the CDR3 is TGTGCCAGTAGTGAACAGGGACCCGGCACAGATACGCAGTATTTT. Its translation: CASSEQGPGTDTQYF.

The chain couples TRBV15 to TRBJ2-3; 8 positions match TRBD2. Germline V gene data show CDR1 as LNHNV and CDR2 as YYDKDF (reference sequence). V was pared by 1 base and J by 3 bases, with 3 bases of the junction left unmatched. The CDR3 covers 15 residues. The CDR3 DNA follows: TGTGCCACCAGCAGAGCGGGGGGGCCTACAGATACGCAGTATTTT. Translating gives CATSRAGGPTDTQYF.

The CDR3 loop reads CAIHTGSRDNSPLHF. The DNA of the CDR3 is TGTGCCATCCATACAGGGTCGAGGGATAATTCACCCCTCCACTTT. V is TRBV5-4 and J is TRBJ1-6; weak D call: TRBD1 (6 bases). Per germline, CDR1 SGHNT and CDR2 YYREEE (reference sequence). V was cut by 9 bases and J by 5 bases, with 18 bases left in between. This CDR3 is 15 amino acids long. The full variable domain, completed using reference TRBV5-4 and TRBJ1-6, is ETGVTQSPTHLIKTRGQQVTLRCSSQSGHNTVSWYQQALGQGPQFIFQYYREEENGRGNFPPRFSGLQFPNYSSELNVNALELDDSALYLCAIHTGSRDNSPLHFGNGTRLTVT.

The chain couples TRBV11-2 to TRBJ2-7, with D tentatively TRBD2 (6 bases). Germline CDR1 reads SGHAT; CDR2 reads FQNNGV. V gave up 7 bases and J gave up 2 bases, with 15 bases separating them. The CDR3 totals 14 residues. The CDR3: CASTLGGDTYEQYF. In nucleotides, the CDR3 is TGTGCCAGCACCCTGGGGGGAGATACCTACGAGCAGTACTTC.

The J gene is TRBJ1-3, the V gene TRBV5-1, with D uncertain. Per the germline V gene, CDR1 is SGHRS and CDR2 is YFSETQ. This CDR3 is 20 amino acids long. V lost 0 bases and J lost 0, with 22 bases in between. The CDR3 is CASSLGGIVVREGSGNTIYF. As DNA, the CDR3 is TGCGCCAGCAGCTTGGGCGGGATCGTGGTTCGGGAGGGCTCTGGAAACACCATATATTTT.

The CDR3 DNA is TGTGCCAGCAGTCGGGGAGATGGCTACACCTTC. Encoded protein: CASSRGDGYTF. The chain joins TRBV2 to TRBJ1-2; D is undetermined. CDR1 and CDR2 from the germline V gene are SNHLY and FYNNEI. The CDR3 loop spans 11 amino acids. The V end was cut by 5 bases, the J end by 6 bases, with 7 bases between.

The chain couples TRBV5-1 to TRBJ1-1; D unresolved. Germline V gene lookup returns CDR1 SGHRS and CDR2 YFSETQ. V lost 7 bases and J 0 bases, leaving 13 bases between the germline ends. The CDR3 sequence is 14 residues long. CDR3 nucleotides: TGCGCCAGCCGGGTTCAAAATATGAACACTGAAGCTTTCTTT. Its protein is CASRVQNMNTEAFF.

The rearrangement joins TRBV4-1 to TRBJ2-2; tentative D call: TRBD2 (5 bases). Between the trimmed V and J ends, which lost 7 bases and 6 bases, there was a span of 12 bases. Germline V lookup: CDR1 MGHRA, CDR2 YSYEKL. This CDR3 spans 13 amino acids. The CDR3 nucleotides read TGCGCCAGCAACCCAACCGGGGCCGGGGAGCTGTTTTTT. This sequence encodes CASNPTGAGELFF.

The chain recombines TRBV27 with TRBJ2-7; 7 bases align to TRBD2. Per germline, CDR1 MNHEY and CDR2 SMNVEV (reference sequence). CDR3 length: 13 amino acids. Trimming took 6 bases from V and 1 from J; bases not matched to a gene: 3. CDR3 residues: CASSREVSYEQYF. The CDR3, as DNA: TGTGCCAGCAGCCGGGAGGTTTCCTACGAGCAGTACTTC.

V is TRBV18 and J is TRBJ1-4, with D maybe TRBD1 (5 bases). The V gene's germline CDR1 is KGHSH and CDR2 LQKENI. Trimming stripped 3 bases from V and 8 bases from J, with 10 bases between. This CDR3 has 13 amino acids. The CDR3 region is CASSPAGWEKLFF. The CDR3 DNA reads TGTGCCAGCTCACCGGCAGGGTGGGAAAAACTGTTTTTT. Based on the CDR3 plus reference TRBV18 and TRBJ1-4, the full variable domain is NAGVMQNPRHLVRRRGQEARLRCSPMKGHSHVYWYRQLPEEGLKFMVYLQKENIIDESGMPKERFSAEFPKEGPSILRIQQVVRGDSAAYFCASSPAGWEKLFFGSGTQLSVL.

V usage is TRBV13 and J usage is TRBJ1-2; a possible D gene is TRBD1 (5 bases). V lost 3 bases and J lost 4, with 6 bases in between. Germline lookup yields CDR1 PRHDT and CDR2 FYEKMQ (reference sequence). CDR3 length: 12 amino acids. CDR3 residues: CASSFDSYGYTF. DNA for the CDR3: TGTGCCAGCAGCTTCGACAGCTATGGCTACACCTTC. Complete variable domain (other parts from reference TRBV13 and TRBJ1-2): AAGVIQSPRHLIKEKRETATLKCYPIPRHDTVYWYQQGPGQDPQFLISFYEKMQSDKGSIPDRFSAQQFSDYHSELNMSSLELGDSALYFCASSFDSYGYTFGSGTRLTVV.

The V call is TRBV24-1, the J call TRBJ2-5; 7 nucleotides match TRBD1. V trimming: 4 bases; J trimming: 2 bases; junction bases outside the gene matches: 6. The length of the CDR3 is 15 residues. The germline gives CDR1 KGHDR, CDR2 SFDVKD. In DNA, the CDR3 is TGTGCCACCAGTGACCACGGGACAGCACAAGAGACCCAGTACTTC. It translates to CATSDHGTAQETQYF.

This CDR3 is CASMSGGQPQHF. Here the CDR3 DNA reads TGTGCCAGTATGAGTGGTGGTCAGCCCCAGCATTTT. V and J are TRBV19 and TRBJ1-5; D is uncertain. V was shortened by 7 bases and J by 6 bases, with 10 bases between the two germline ends. The length of the CDR3 is 12 residues. The germline gives CDR1 LNHDA, CDR2 SQIVND (reference sequence).

The chain carries TRBV28 and TRBJ2-1, with D maybe TRBD1 (6 bases). V was cut by 7 bases and J by 5 bases, with 15 bases left in between. The CDR3 runs 14 residues. Germline V lookup: CDR1 MDHEN, CDR2 SYDVKM. CDR3 protein: CASNTGMRNNEQFF. The CDR3 DNA follows: TGTGCCAGCAATACAGGGATGAGGAACAATGAGCAGTTCTTC.

This rearrangement joins TRBV19 to TRBJ1-2; TRBD1 matches at 7 bases. The CDR3 totals 11 residues. Germline CDR1 LNHDA, CDR2 SQIVND (reference sequence). After removal of 10 bases from V and 8 bases from J, the junction contained 7 bases not matched to a gene. CDR3 loop: CATRDREGYTF. DNA for the CDR3: TGTGCCACGCGCGACAGGGAAGGCTACACCTTC.

The genes are TRBV7-9 and TRBJ2-1; D may be TRBD2 (5 bases). Germline CDR1 reads SEHNR; CDR2 reads FQNEAQ (reference sequence). The germline V and J ends were trimmed by 5 bases and 6 bases, with 14 bases remaining between them. This CDR3 region has 14 residues. The CDR3 DNA follows: TGTGCCAGCAGCCCGCGAGCCGGGGTCAATGAGCAGTTCTTC. Its protein product is CASSPRAGVNEQFF.

J is TRBJ2-7 and V is TRBV2; D gene unclear. Germline CDR1 and CDR2: SNHLY and FYNNEI. V was trimmed by 6 bases and J by 4 bases, leaving 7 bases between them. This CDR3 is built from 11 residues. The CDR3 sequence: CASSVGYEQYF. CDR3 bases: TGTGCCAGCAGCGTCGGGTACGAGCAGTACTTC.

The chain joins TRBV4-2 to TRBJ2-3; weak D call: TRBD1 (5 bases). Per germline, CDR1 LGHNA and CDR2 YNFKEQ. V gave up 8 bases and J gave up 5 bases, with 8 bases separating them. This CDR3 region has 11 residues. CDR3: CASQGVDTQYF. CDR3 in DNA: TGTGCCAGCCAGGGTGTAGATACGCAGTATTTT.

The V gene is TRBV7-9, the J gene TRBJ2-7; 13 bases agree with TRBD2. J gave up 5 bases and V 3 bases, and 7 bases lay outside the gene matches. This CDR3 is 16 amino acids long. Germline CDR1 reads SEHNR; CDR2 reads FQNEAQ (reference sequence). The CDR3 sequence: CASSFFGTSGKHEQYF. The CDR3 DNA reads TGTGCCAGCAGCTTTTTTGGGACTAGCGGGAAACACGAGCAGTACTTC.

This sequence joins TRBV20-1 and TRBJ2-7, with D possibly TRBD2 on 5 matching bases. Trimming took 3 bases from V and 2 from J, leaving 17 bases between them. This CDR3 contains 15 residues. Germline-derived CDR1 and CDR2 are DFQATT and SNEGSKA (reference sequence). Written as DNA, the CDR3 is TGCAGTGCTAGTGGTGAAGGGAGTAATGCCTACGAGCAGTACTTC. Its protein product is CSASGEGSNAYEQYF.

This rearrangement joins TRBV10-2 to TRBJ2-7, with 7 bases fitting TRBD1. J gave up 0 bases and V 0 bases, and 11 bases lay outside the gene matches. The CDR3 runs 18 residues. Germline assignment: CDR1 WSHSY and CDR2 SAAADI. CDR3 in DNA: TGCGCCAGCAGTGAGTCGCCACAACTCCGGGACAGCTCCTACGAGCAGTACTTC. It codes for CASSESPQLRDSSYEQYF.

The rearrangement joins TRBV5-4 to TRBJ2-7, with 12 bases identical to TRBD2. The length of the CDR3 is 15 residues. Looked up from germline, CDR1 is SGHNT and CDR2 is YYREEE (reference sequence). V gave up 0 bases and J gave up 3 bases; unmatched junction bases: 1. This CDR3 reads CASSLGLAGVYEQYF. In DNA form, the CDR3 reads TGTGCCAGCAGCTTGGGACTAGCGGGGGTCTACGAGCAGTACTTC.

The V call is TRBV7-9, the J call TRBJ2-7; TRBD1 is a possible D gene (5 bases). Deletions cut 1 base from V and 2 bases from J, with 12 bases between. CDR1 and CDR2 (germline): SEHNR, FQNEAQ (reference sequence). The CDR3 runs 15 residues. The CDR3 DNA reads TGTGCCAGCAGCTTAGACGCAGGGAACCCCTACGAGCAGTACTTC. Protein: CASSLDAGNPYEQYF.

V gene TRBV19 combines with J gene TRBJ1-1; D is uncertain. The CDR3 consists of 13 residues. V gave up 2 bases and J gave up 1 base, with 5 bases separating them. The germline V gene has CDR1 LNHDA and CDR2 SQIVND (reference sequence). CDR3 region: CASSITQNTEAFF. CDR3 nucleotide sequence: TGTGCCAGTAGTATAACACAGAACACTGAAGCTTTCTTT.

V gene TRBV6-2 or TRBV6-3 combines with J gene TRBJ1-5, with a weak D call TRBD1 (5 bases). The CDR3 contains 15 residues. Deletions cut 6 bases from V and 6 bases from J, with 18 bases between. Germline loops: CDR1 MNHEY, CDR2 SVGEGT. The CDR3 region has the DNA TGTGCCAGCAGCGCTGGGGGGGGTTGGGGTCAGCCCCAGCATTTT. This codes for CASSAGGGWGQPQHF.

The V and J genes are TRBV18 and TRBJ2-1; D is perhaps TRBD2 (6 bases). Trimming pared 3 bases from V and 4 bases from J, leaving 13 bases between. Germline assignment: CDR1 KGHSH and CDR2 LQKENI. This CDR3 region has 15 residues. For the CDR3, the DNA is TGTGCCAGCTCACCGGTCCTAGCGTCATACAATGAGCAGTTCTTC. Its translation: CASSPVLASYNEQFF. Filled out from reference TRBV18 and TRBJ2-1, the complete variable domain reads NAGVMQNPRHLVRRRGQEARLRCSPMKGHSHVYWYRQLPEEGLKFMVYLQKENIIDESGMPKERFSAEFPKEGPSILRIQQVVRGDSAAYFCASSPVLASYNEQFFGPGTRLTVL.